Described below is a single T cell receptor beta chain sequence and its context. What it binds is not known. Using immunoSEQ multiplex PCR, the repertoire was profiled, and TCRdb retains in-frame clones only, with some absent. The data show 30,000 to 40,000 clones, roughly 94% seen once. This sample was included in a study of graft-versus-host responses after intestinal transplantation. At the level of the study: The whole recipient group had anti-thymocyte globulin induction followed by tacrolimus and steroids for two to four years.

This CDR3 has 16 amino acids. V lost 7 bases and J 7 bases, leaving 20 bases between the germline ends. The germline CDR1 and CDR2 sequences are LNHDA and SQIVND (reference sequence). Study results and caveats: Early declines in HvG clones that occurred post-transplant were associated with peak circulating GvH clone levels.

Here the sequenced sample was unstimulated CD4+ T cells sorted from spleen or lymph node cells, taken before transplant. This chain links TRBV19 with TRBJ1-6, with D perhaps TRBD1 (5 bases). This TCR was sampled from a human donor who was the organ donor for an intestinal transplant. This CDR3 is CASKIGGTRVNSPLHF. CDR3 DNA: TGTGCCAGTAAAATCGGTGGGACCAGGGTCAATTCACCCCTCCACTTT.